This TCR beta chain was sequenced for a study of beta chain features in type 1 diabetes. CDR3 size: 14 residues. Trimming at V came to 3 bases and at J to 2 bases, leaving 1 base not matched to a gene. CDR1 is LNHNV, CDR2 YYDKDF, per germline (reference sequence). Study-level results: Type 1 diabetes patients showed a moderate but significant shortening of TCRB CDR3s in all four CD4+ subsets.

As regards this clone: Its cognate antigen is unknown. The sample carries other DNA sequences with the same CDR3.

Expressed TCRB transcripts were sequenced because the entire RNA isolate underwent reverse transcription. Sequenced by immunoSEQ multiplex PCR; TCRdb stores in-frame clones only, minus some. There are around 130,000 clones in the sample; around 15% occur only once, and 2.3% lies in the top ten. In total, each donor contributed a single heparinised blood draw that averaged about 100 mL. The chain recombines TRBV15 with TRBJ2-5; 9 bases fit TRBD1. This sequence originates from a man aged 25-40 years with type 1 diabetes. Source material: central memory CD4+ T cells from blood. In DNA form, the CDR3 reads TGTGCCACCAGCAGGGACAGGGGACAAGAGACCCAGTACTTC. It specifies CATSRDRGQETQYF.